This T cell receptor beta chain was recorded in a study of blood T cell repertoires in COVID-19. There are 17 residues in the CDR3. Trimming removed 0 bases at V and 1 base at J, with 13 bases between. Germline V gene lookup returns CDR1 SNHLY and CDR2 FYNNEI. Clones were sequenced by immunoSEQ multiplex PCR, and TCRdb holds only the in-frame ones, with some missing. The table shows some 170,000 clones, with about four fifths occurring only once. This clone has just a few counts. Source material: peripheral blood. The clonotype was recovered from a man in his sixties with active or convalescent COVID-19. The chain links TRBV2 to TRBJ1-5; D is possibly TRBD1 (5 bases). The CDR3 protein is CASSEARVKGSNQPQHF. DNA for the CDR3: TGTGCCAGCAGTGAAGCGCGCGTGAAGGGGAGCAATCAGCCCCAGCATTTT.